This T cell receptor beta chain was sequenced during a study of CD4+ T cells in melanoma. Findings of the study overall: A reported correlation linked neoantigen-specific CD4+ T cells to CD8+, macrophage and B cell function.

Generated by immunoSEQ multiplex PCR, the TCRdb table keeps only in-frame clones and is missing some. Of roughly 10,000 clones listed, roughly 65% are singletons. Trimming removed 0 bases at V and 8 bases at J, with 16 bases between. Germline V lookup: CDR1 SGHNT, CDR2 YENEEA. This CDR3 is 15 amino acids long. This clone was recorded only once. Its cognate antigen is unknown. This rearrangement joins TRBV11-3 to TRBJ1-2; TRBD1 might be the D (5 bases). The receptor was derived from a human donor with melanoma. The sample comprised cells from a culture (not recorded whether cultured in vitro). The CDR3 bases are TGTGCCAGCAGCTTAGATATCATGGGACGAGGGGGCTACACCTTC. Amino acid sequence: CASSLDIMGRGGYTF. Full variable domain (outside the CDR3, taken from reference TRBV11-3 and TRBJ1-2): EAGVVQSPRYKIIEKKQPVAFWCNPISGHNTLYWYLQNLGQGPELLIRYENEEAVDDSQLPKDRFSAERLKGVDSTLKIQPAELGDSAVYLCASSLDIMGRGGYTFGSGTRLTVV.